Below, 7 T cell receptor beta chains from the same sample are listed, as sequenced in a study of neurological immune-mediated disorders. MiXCR was run by TCRdb on the 5' RACE reads, yielding one entry per CDR3 protein. The sample lists roughly 89,000 distinct CDR3 sequences; around 2.6% were seen once. Material: PBMCs. These TCRs come from a woman aged 25 to 45 with multiple sclerosis.

The sample holds many counts of this clonotype. V usage is TRBV27 and J usage is TRBJ2-1; 10 nucleotides match TRBD2. This CDR3 is 16 amino acids long. CDR1 and CDR2 from the germline V gene are MNHEY and SMNVEV (reference sequence). The ends lost 4 bases at V and 3 bases at J; junction bases unmatched: 6. CDR3 in amino acids: CASSSLAGVLYNEQFF. The CDR3 DNA reads TGTGCCAGCAGTTCCCTAGCGGGAGTTCTCTACAATGAGCAGTTCTTC.

This clonotype was detected ten times or more. The chain carries TRBV10-3 and TRBJ1-1, with D perhaps TRBD1 (5 bases). The CDR3 is 12 residues long. Trimming left V 10 bases short and J 4 bases short, with 13 bases between. Germline V lookup: CDR1 ENHRY, CDR2 SYGVKD. The CDR3: CATSGGTTEAFF. CDR3 DNA: TGTGCCACCTCGGGAGGGACCACTGAAGCTTTCTTT.

There are many counts of this clonotype. The rearrangement uses TRBV6-2 or TRBV6-3 and TRBJ2-7, with a possible D match to TRBD2 (5 bases). This CDR3 has 12 amino acids. V lost 6 bases to trimming and J lost 2 bases, with 8 bases between them. Germline V lookup: CDR1 MNHEY, CDR2 SVGEGT. The CDR3 DNA is TGTGCCAGCAGGGACTTCGCCTACGAGCAGTACTTC. Encoded protein: CASRDFAYEQYF.

This clonotype showed up many times. V gene TRBV12-3 or TRBV12-4 combines with J gene TRBJ2-1, with 7 bases that match TRBD2. Unmatched junction bases numbered 8, after V lost 3 bases and J lost 3 bases. The length of the CDR3 is 16 residues. CDR3: CASSFRGGRNYNEQFF. The CDR3 DNA is TGTGCCAGCAGTTTTCGTGGCGGGAGAAACTACAATGAGCAGTTCTTC.

In this sample, this clonotype turned up many times. The junction shows a germline mismatch at one end, possibly a read error. This rearrangement joins TRBV7-2 to TRBJ2-7; 12 bases are shared with TRBD2. CDR3 size: 18 residues. Germline-derived CDR1 and CDR2 are SGHTA and FQGNSA. CDR3 sequence reads: CASSLAGGLLKSSYEQYF. The CDR3 DNA reads as TGTGCCAGCAGCCTAGCGGGAGGGCTGCTCAAGAGCTCCTACGAGCAGTACTTC.

This clonotype has ten or more counts. The chain recombines TRBV9 with TRBJ2-1; D may be TRBD2 (6 bases). With 0 bases removed from V and 10 bases from J, the gap between germline ends came to 8 bases. The CDR3 extends over 12 amino acids. Germline loops: CDR1 SGDLS, CDR2 YYNGEE. The CDR3 DNA reads TGTGCCAGCAGCGTAGTCGCGGGAGAGCAGTTCTTC. Encoded protein: CASSVVAGEQFF.

This clonotype was seen at least ten times. The J gene is TRBJ2-6, the V gene TRBV7-2, with TRBD1 matching over 9 bases. Germline loops: CDR1 SGHTA, CDR2 FQGNSA. The CDR3 spans 16 residues. The J segment lost 4 bases and the V segment lost 6 bases, leaving 7 bases of the junction unmatched. The CDR3 is CASRPGQGSGANVLTF. CDR3 DNA: TGTGCCAGCAGACCGGGACAGGGATCCGGGGCCAACGTCCTGACTTTC.